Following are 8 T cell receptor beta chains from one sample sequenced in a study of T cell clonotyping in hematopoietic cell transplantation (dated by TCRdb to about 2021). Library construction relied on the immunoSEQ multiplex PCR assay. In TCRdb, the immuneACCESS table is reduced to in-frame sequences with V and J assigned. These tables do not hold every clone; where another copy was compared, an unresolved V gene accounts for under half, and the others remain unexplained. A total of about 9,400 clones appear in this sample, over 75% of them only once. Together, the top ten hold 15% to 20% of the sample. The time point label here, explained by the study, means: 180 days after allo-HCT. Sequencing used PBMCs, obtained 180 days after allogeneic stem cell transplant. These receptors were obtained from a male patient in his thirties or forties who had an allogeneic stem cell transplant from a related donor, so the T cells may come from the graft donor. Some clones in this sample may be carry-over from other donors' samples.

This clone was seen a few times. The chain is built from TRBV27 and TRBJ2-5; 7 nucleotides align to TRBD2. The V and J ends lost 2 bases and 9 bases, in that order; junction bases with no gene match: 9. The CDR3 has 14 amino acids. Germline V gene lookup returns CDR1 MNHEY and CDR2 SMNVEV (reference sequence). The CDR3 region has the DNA TGTGCCAGCAGTTTAATGGGACGTGGGGGGGCCCAGTACTTC. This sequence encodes CASSLMGRGGAQYF.

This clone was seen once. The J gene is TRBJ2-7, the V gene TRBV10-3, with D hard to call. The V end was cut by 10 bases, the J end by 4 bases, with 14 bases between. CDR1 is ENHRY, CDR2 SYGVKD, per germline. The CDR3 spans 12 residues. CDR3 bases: TGTGCCACCGGTCCCATGGGGTACGAGCAGTACTTC. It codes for CATGPMGYEQYF.

The CDR3 coding sequence is TGTGCCAGCAGCTTAGACGGCTACGAGCAGTACTTC. This sequence encodes CASSLDGYEQYF. This chain uses TRBV13 with TRBJ2-7, with D hard to call. The CDR3 extends over 12 amino acids. V was cut by 1 base and J by 3 bases, with 4 bases left in between. Germline CDR1 PRHDT, CDR2 FYEKMQ (reference sequence).

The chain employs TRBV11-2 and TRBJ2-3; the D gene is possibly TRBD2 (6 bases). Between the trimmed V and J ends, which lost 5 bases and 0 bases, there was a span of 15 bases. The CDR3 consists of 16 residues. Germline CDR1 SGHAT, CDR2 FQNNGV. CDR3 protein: CASSTRDGTSTDTQYF. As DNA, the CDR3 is TGTGCCAGCAGCACTAGGGACGGGACTAGCACAGATACGCAGTATTTT.

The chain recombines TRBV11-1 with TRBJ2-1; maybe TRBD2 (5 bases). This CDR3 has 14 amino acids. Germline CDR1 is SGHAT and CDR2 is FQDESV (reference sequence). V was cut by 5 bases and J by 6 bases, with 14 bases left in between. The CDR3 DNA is TGTGCCAGCAGCCCCAGCACCGGAGGCAATGAGCAGTTCTTC. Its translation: CASSPSTGGNEQFF.

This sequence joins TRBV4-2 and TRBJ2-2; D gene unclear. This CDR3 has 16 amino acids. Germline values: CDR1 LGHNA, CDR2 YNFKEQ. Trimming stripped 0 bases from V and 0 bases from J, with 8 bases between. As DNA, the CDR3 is TGTGCCAGCAGCCAAGAAAGGCAGACGAACACCGGGGAGCTGTTTTTT. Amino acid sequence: CASSQERQTNTGELFF.

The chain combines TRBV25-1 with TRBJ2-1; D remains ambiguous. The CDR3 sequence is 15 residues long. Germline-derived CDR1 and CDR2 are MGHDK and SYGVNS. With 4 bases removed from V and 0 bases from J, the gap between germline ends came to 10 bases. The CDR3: CASSASWSSYNEQFF. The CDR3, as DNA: TGTGCCAGCAGTGCTTCATGGAGCTCCTACAATGAGCAGTTCTTC.

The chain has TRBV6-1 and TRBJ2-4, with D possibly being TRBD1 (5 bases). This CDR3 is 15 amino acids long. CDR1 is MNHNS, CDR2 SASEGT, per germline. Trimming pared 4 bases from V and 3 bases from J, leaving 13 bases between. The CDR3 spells CASSGQTSGKNIQYF. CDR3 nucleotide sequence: TGTGCCAGCAGTGGACAGACTTCAGGCAAAAACATTCAGTACTTC.